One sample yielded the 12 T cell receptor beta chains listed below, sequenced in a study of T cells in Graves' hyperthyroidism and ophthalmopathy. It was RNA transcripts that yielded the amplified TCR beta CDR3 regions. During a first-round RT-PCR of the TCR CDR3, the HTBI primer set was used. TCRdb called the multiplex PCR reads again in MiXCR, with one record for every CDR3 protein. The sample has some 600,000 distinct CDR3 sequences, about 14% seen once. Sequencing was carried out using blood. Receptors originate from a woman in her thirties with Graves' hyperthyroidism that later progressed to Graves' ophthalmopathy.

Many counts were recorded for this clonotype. CDR3: CSARGSGGARTEAFF. The CDR3 nucleotides are TGCAGTGCTAGAGGATCAGGAGGGGCGAGGACTGAAGCTTTCTTT. The rearrangement uses TRBV20-1 and TRBJ1-1; maybe TRBD1 (5 bases). This CDR3 contains 15 residues. Per germline, CDR1 DFQATT and CDR2 SNEGSKA (reference sequence). The V end lost 1 base, the J end lost 5 bases, and 17 bases lay between the germline ends.

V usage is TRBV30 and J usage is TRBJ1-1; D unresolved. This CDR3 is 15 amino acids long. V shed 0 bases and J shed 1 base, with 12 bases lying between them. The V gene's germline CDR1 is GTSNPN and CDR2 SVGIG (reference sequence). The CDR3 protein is CAWSVLGGPNTEAFF. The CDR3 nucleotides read TGTGCCTGGAGTGTACTCGGAGGGCCGAACACTGAAGCTTTCTTT.

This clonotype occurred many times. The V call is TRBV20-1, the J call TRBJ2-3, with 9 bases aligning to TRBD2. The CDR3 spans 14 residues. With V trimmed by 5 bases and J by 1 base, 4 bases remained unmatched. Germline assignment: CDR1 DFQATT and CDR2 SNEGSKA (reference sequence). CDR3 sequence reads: CSAGSGRGTDTQYF. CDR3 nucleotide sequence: TGCAGTGCTGGTAGCGGGAGAGGCACAGATACGCAGTATTTT.

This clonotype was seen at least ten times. The CDR3 region has the DNA TGTGCCAGCCTTCTAGCGGCCAACAATGAGCAGTTCTTC. Protein: CASLLAANNEQFF. This chain uses TRBV7-8 with TRBJ2-1, with 7 bases lining up with TRBD2. V shed 8 bases and J 5 bases; nucleotides not matched to a gene: 6. CDR1 is SGHVS, CDR2 FQNEAQ, per germline. CDR3 size: 13 residues.

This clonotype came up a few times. The chain's CDR3 is CASSPGGRITDTQYF. The CDR3 nucleotides are TGTGCCAGCAGCCCGGGGGGCAGAATCACAGATACGCAGTATTTT. The genes are TRBV3-1 and TRBJ2-3; tentative D call: TRBD2 (7 bases). Trimming cost V 4 bases and J 2 bases, with 13 bases left between them. CDR3 size: 15 residues. Germline values: CDR1 LGHDT, CDR2 YNNKEL (reference sequence).

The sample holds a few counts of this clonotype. CDR3 protein: CASSPSQIRNTEAFF. The CDR3 DNA follows: TGTGCCAGCAGCCCGAGCCAGATAAGGAACACTGAAGCTTTCTTT. The genes are TRBV7-9 and TRBJ1-1; D ambiguous. The V gene lost 5 bases and the J gene lost 1 base, with 14 bases spanning the gap. This CDR3 is built from 15 residues. Germline CDR1 SEHNR, CDR2 FQNEAQ (reference sequence).

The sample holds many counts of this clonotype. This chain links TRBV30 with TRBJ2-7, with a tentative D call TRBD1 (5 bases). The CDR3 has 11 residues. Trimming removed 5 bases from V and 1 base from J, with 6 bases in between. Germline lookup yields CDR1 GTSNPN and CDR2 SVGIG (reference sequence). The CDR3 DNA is TGTGCCTGGCGGACATCCTACGAGCAGTACTTC. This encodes CAWRTSYEQYF.

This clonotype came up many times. CDR3 in amino acids: CSARYYEQYF. DNA for the CDR3: TGCAGTGCTAGATACTACGAGCAGTACTTC. This chain connects TRBV20-1 to TRBJ2-7; D uncertain. CDR1 and CDR2 from the germline V gene are DFQATT and SNEGSKA (reference sequence). Trimming cost V 2 bases and J 3 bases, with 2 bases left between them. The CDR3 length is 10 residues.

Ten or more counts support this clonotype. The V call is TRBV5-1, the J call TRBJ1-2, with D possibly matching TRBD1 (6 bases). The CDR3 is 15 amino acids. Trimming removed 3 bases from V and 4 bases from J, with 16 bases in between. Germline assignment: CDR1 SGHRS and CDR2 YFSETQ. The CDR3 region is CASSSSGEIGYGYTF. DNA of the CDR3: TGCGCCAGCAGCTCCTCAGGGGAAATCGGCTATGGCTACACCTTC.

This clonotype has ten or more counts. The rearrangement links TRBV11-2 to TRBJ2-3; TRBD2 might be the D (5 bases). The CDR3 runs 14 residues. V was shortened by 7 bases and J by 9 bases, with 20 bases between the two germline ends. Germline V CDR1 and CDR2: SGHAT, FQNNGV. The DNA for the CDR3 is TGTGCCAGCACCACTTGGACTGTCCCGGGGACGCAGTATTTT. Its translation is CASTTWTVPGTQYF.

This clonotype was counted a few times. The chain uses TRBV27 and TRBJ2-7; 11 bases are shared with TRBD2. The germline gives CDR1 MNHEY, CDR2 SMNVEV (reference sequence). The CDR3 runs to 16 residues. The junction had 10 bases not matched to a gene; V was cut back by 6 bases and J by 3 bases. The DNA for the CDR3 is TGTGCCAGCAGCATGCGGACTAGCGGGTCTTTCTACGAGCAGTACTTC. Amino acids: CASSMRTSGSFYEQYF.

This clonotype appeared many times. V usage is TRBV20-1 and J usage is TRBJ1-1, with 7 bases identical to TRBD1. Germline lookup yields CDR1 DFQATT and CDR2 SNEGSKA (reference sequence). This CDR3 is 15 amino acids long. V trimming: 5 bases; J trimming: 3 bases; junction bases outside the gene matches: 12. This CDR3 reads CSAPKGAGGDTEAFF. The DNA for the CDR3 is TGCAGTGCTCCTAAGGGGGCCGGGGGGGACACTGAAGCTTTCTTT.